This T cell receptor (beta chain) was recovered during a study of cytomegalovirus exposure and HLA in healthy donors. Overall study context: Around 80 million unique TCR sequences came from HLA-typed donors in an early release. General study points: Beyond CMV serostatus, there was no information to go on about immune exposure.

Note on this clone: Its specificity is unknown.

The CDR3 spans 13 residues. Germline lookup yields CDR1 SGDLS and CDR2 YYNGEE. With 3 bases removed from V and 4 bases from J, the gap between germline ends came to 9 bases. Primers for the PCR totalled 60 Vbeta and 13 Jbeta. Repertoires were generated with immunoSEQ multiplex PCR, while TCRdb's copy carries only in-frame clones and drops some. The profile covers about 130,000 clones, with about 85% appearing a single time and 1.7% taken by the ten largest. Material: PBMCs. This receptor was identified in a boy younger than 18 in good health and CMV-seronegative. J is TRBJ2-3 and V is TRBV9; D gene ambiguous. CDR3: CASSELDPDTQYF. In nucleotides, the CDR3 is TGTGCCAGCAGCGAGCTAGACCCAGATACGCAGTATTTT.